This T cell receptor beta chain was recovered during a study of T cell responses to AZD1222 COVID-19 vaccine. Regarding the study as a whole: Repertoire samples came only from after the peak T cell response. Donors were largely white British and mainly female; clonal diversity was possibly underestimated. Seropositivity was recorded at baseline in only 6 or 7 AZD1222 recipients.

The assay was immunoSEQ multiplex PCR, and TCRdb's table has in-frame clones only and misses some. The top ten clones hold about 11% of a sample with fewer than 90,000 clones, over 75% of them seen once. As concerns this clone: Its antigen remains unidentified.

Germline CDR1 KGHSH, CDR2 LQKENI. The CDR3 has 14 amino acids. V gave up 3 bases and J gave up 1 base, with 9 bases separating them. This chain joins TRBV18 and TRBJ1-1; no reliable D call. Sequences were derived from peripheral blood, sampled on day 0 of AZD1222 vaccination. This clonotype originated in an adult in good health. The CDR3 region is CASSPSQTNTEAFF. For the CDR3, the DNA is TGTGCCAGCTCACCTTCCCAAACGAACACTGAAGCTTTCTTT.